This T cell receptor (beta chain) appears in the sequencing data of a study of shared clonotypes between healthy human individuals. Broader study findings: Naive CD4 clonotypes overlapped across a few donors at 4.5% to 5.5%.

Of note for this clone: Its antigen is not known.

The germline CDR1 and CDR2 sequences are SGDLS and YYNGEE. V lost 1 base and J 2 bases, leaving 13 bases between the germline ends. The CDR3 has 16 amino acids. In replicate PCRs of sorted subsets, 150 to 200 ng DNA, approximately 32,000 T cell genomes, was used. Authors' data handling: ImmunoSEQ output held junction-only sequences without quality scores, so filtering differed. Method: immunoSEQ multiplex PCR; TCRdb's copy keeps in-frame clones and lacks some. V and J calls and clone size come straight from that table; D and trimming were deduced from the DNA. This table holds 300,000 to 400,000 clones, around nine tenths found once.

Sequenced material: memory CD8+ T cells sorted from blood. Indicated subset: CD45RO+ cells pooled with CCR7-negative TemRA cells. The chain is built from TRBV9 and TRBJ2-4; either TRBD1 or TRBD2 may supply D (5 bases each). The TCR comes from a man aged 18 to 35 in good health. This CDR3 reads CASSVRGDEPKNIQYF. For the CDR3, the DNA is TGTGCCAGCAGCGTACGAGGGGACGAACCCAAAAACATTCAGTACTTC.